Sample share makes the clone carrying this T cell receptor (gamma chain) large. The target antigen is unknown. These data are taken from a study of gamma delta lymphoproliferative disorders and STAT genes. Overall study context: At least 50 ng of genomic DNA went into each LymphoTrack Dx TCRG Assay library. Study-wide findings and caveats: Patient-control comparisons may be limited by differing T cell maturation stages.

TCRdb ran CATT on the multiplex PCR reads. The profile shows 1,000 to 1,500 gamma-chain clones, under 15% of them singletons. The CDR3 is 11 residues long. J lost 10 bases, V lost 8 bases, and 9 bases had no gene match. Genomic DNA from isolated PBMCs served as the sequencing template. Sequencing used blood. This TCR came from a human donor in good health. The chain recombines TRGV10 with TRGJ1 or TRGJ2. Here the J gene was assigned by germline matching of the DNA, as TCRdb has none. TRGV10 belongs to the ORF category, with a function that is uncertain. Here the CDR3 reads CAAWDSTKKLF. Written as DNA, the CDR3 is TGTGCTGCGTGGGATTCTACAAAGAAACTCTTT.